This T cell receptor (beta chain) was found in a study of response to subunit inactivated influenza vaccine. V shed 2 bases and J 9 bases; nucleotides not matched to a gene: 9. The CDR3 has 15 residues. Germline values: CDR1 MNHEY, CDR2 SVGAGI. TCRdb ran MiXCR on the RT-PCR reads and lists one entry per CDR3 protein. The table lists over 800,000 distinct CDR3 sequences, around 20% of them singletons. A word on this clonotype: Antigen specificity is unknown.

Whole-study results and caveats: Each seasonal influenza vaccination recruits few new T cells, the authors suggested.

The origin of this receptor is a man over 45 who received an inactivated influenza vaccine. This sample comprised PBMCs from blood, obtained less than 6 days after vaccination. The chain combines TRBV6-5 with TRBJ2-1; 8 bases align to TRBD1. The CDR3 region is CASSYRNRGVGEQFF. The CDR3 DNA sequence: TGTGCCAGCAGTTACCGAAACAGGGGGGTGGGTGAGCAGTTCTTC.